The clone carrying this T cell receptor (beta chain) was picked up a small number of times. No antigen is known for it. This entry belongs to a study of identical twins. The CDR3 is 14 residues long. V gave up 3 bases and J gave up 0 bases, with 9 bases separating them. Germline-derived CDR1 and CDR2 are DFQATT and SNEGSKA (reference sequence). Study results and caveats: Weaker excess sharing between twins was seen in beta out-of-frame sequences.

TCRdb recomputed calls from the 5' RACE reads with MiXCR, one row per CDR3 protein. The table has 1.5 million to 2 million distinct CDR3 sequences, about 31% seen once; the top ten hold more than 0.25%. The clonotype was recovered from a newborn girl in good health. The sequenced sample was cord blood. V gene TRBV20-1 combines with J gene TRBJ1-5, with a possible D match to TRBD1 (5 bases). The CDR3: CSARGVYSNQPQHF. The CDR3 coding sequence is TGCAGTGCTAGGGGGGTCTATAGCAATCAGCCCCAGCATTTT.